This TCR beta chain was recovered during a study of blood T cell repertoires in COVID-19. For the study at large: Donors in the United States, Italy and Spain gave samples during acute or convalescent COVID-19. Sources were T cells, B-cell-depleted T cells, or PBMCs; the material itself was cDNA or gDNA.

The germline V gene encodes CDR1 MNHEY and CDR2 SVGAGI. Trimming shortened V by 6 bases and J by 6 bases, and 12 bases separated the two germline ends. The CDR3 is 12 amino acids. Here immunoSEQ multiplex PCR was the method, and the copy in TCRdb shows in-frame clones only, minus some. The table shows 250,000 to 350,000 clones, with 65% to 90% occurring only once. While infection was still active, Seattle patients were enrolled and then followed longitudinally. The specimen was peripheral blood. This chain uses TRBV6-5 with TRBJ2-7; TRBD2 might be the D (5 bases). The receptor was derived from a woman aged 70-85 years with COVID-19, enrolled during active disease. Written as DNA, the CDR3 is TGTGCCAGCAGCCTGTCCGCGGGCGAGCAGTACTTC. Its protein is CASSLSAGEQYF.